This record concerns one T cell receptor beta chain sequence. These data are taken from a study of blood T cell repertoires in COVID-19. Generated by immunoSEQ multiplex PCR, the TCRdb table keeps only in-frame clones and is missing some. The table records about 60,000 clones, around 87% of them present only once. Trimming took 5 bases from V and 5 from J; bases not matched to a gene: 6. This CDR3 comprises 14 residues. CDR1 is MDHEN, CDR2 SYDVKM, per germline. The specimen was peripheral blood. V gene TRBV28 combines with J gene TRBJ1-1, with 9 bases matching TRBD1. The TCR originated in a human donor with acute or convalescent COVID-19. The donor label of this sample is uncertain. As DNA, the CDR3 is TGTGCCAGCAGTCTAGGGACAGGGTTAACTGAAGCTTTCTTT. Translated: CASSLGTGLTEAFF. Complete variable domain (other parts from reference TRBV28 and TRBJ1-1): DVKVTQSSRYLVKRTGEKVFLECVQDMDHENMFWYRQDPGLGLRLIYFSYDVKMKEKGDIPEGYSVSREKKERFSLILESASTNQTSMYLCASSLGTGLTEAFFGQGTRLTVV.